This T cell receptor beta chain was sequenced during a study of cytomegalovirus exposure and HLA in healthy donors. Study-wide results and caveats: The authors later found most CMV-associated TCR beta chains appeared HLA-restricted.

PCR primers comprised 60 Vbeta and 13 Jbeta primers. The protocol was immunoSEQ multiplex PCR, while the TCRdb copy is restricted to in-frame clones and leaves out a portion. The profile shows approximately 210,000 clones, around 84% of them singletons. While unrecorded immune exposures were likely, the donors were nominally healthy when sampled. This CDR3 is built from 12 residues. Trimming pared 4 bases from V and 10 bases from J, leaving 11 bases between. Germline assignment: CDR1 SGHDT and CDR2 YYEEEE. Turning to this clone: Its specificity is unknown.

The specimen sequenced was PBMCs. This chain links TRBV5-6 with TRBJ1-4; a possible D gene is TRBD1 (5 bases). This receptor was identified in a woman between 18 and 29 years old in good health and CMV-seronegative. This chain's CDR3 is CASSDGGGKLFF. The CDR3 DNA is TGTGCCAGCAGCGACGGGGGGGGAAAACTGTTTTTT. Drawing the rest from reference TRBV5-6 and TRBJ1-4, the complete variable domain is DAGVTQSPTHLIKTRGQQVTLRCSPKSGHDTVSWYQQALGQGPQFIFQYYEEEERQRGNFPDRFSGHQFPNYSSELNVNALLLGDSALYLCASSDGGGKLFFGSGTQLSVL.